Following are 8 T cell receptor beta chains from one sample sequenced in a study of cytomegalovirus exposure and HLA in healthy donors (dated by TCRdb to the late 2010s). Library generation was performed with the immunoSEQ multiplex PCR assay. For the multiplex PCR, a mixture combining 60 forward primers for TCR Vbeta segments and 13 reverse primers for TCR Jbeta segments was used. The source is immuneACCESS, and TCRdb retained only in-frame sequences with V and J called. Part of the clones is not carried over; for the studies checked, unresolved V genes explain less than half of this, and the remainder is unexplained. This sample lists roughly 90,000 clones; roughly 80% were detected once. Together, the top ten hold under 5.5% of the sample. The sequencing input was PBMCs. The receptors derive from a woman in her thirties or forties in good health and CMV-seropositive.

V is TRBV7-8 and J is TRBJ2-7; maybe TRBD2 (6 bases). Trimming pared 4 bases from V and 0 bases from J, leaving 19 bases between. This CDR3 region has 17 residues. The germline gives CDR1 SGHVS, CDR2 FQNEAQ. The CDR3, as DNA: TGTGCCAGCAGCTCACGAGAGGGCGGGGACCTCTCCTACGAGCAGTACTTC. Translated, it gives CASSSREGGDLSYEQYF.

This clone has just a few counts. DNA for the CDR3: TGTGCCAGCAGTCCCGGTGAAATGAACACTGAAGCTTTCTTT. Translated: CASSPGEMNTEAFF. This chain links TRBV9 with TRBJ1-1, with D unclear. The CDR3 consists of 14 residues. CDR1 is SGDLS, CDR2 YYNGEE, per germline. Deletions cut 5 bases from V and 0 bases from J, with 11 bases between.

The V and J genes are TRBV9 and TRBJ1-5; D ambiguous. The germline V gene has CDR1 SGDLS and CDR2 YYNGEE. V gave up 0 bases and J gave up 0 bases, with 7 bases separating them. The CDR3 contains 15 residues. DNA for the CDR3: TGTGCCAGCAGCGTAGACGGGAATAGCAATCAGCCCCAGCATTTT. Amino acid sequence: CASSVDGNSNQPQHF.

CDR3 sequence (DNA): TGTGCCAGCAGTGATTCCGCGGGAAGGTCCTACGAGCAGTACTTC. It specifies CASSDSAGRSYEQYF. The chain couples TRBV6-1 to TRBJ2-7, with D maybe TRBD2 (6 bases). Between the trimmed V and J ends, which lost 3 bases and 1 base, there was a span of 13 bases. The CDR3 length is 15 residues. Germline V gene lookup returns CDR1 MNHNS and CDR2 SASEGT.

The V gene is TRBV30, the J gene TRBJ1-1, with D perhaps matching TRBD1 (5 bases). The CDR3 contains 12 residues. Trimming cost V 4 bases and J 5 bases, with 11 bases left between them. From germline, CDR1 is GTSNPN and CDR2 SVGIG (reference sequence). Here the CDR3 DNA reads TGTGCCTGGACCAGGGCGGTTACTGAAGCTTTCTTT. It is translated as CAWTRAVTEAFF.

This clone came up once. The chain has TRBV28 and TRBJ2-1; TRBD1 might be the D (5 bases). The V end lost 7 bases, the J end lost 2 bases, and 9 bases lay between the germline ends. This CDR3 is 13 amino acids long. CDR1 and CDR2 from the germline V gene are MDHEN and SYDVKM. The chain's CDR3 is CASTGRPYNEQFF. CDR3 bases: TGTGCCAGCACAGGGCGCCCCTACAATGAGCAGTTCTTC.

This clone was picked up one time. The J gene is TRBJ2-5, the V gene TRBV27; TRBD2 matches at 7 bases. The DNA end is a closer match to TRBJ2-7, so the J assignment may be wrong. Germline CDR1 and CDR2: MNHEY and SMNVEV (reference sequence). The CDR3 extends over 14 amino acids. The CDR3 loop is CASRYSAGSYEQYF. The CDR3 nucleotides read TGTGCCAGCAGATACTCAGCGGGAAGCTACGAGCAGTACTTC.

V and J are TRBV9 and TRBJ2-6; D is unclear. The CDR3 runs 17 residues. Trimming removed 2 bases at V and 1 base at J, with 13 bases between. Per the germline V gene, CDR1 is SGDLS and CDR2 is YYNGEE. The CDR3 sequence is CASSVWAFPSGANVLTF. DNA of the CDR3: TGTGCCAGCAGCGTCTGGGCCTTTCCTTCTGGGGCCAACGTCCTGACTTTC. Full variable domain (outside the CDR3, taken from reference TRBV9 and TRBJ2-6): DSGVTQTPKHLITATGQRVTLRCSPRSGDLSVYWYQQSLDQGLQFLIQYYNGEERAKGNILERFSAQQFPDLHSELNLSSLELGDSALYFCASSVWAFPSGANVLTFGAGSRLTVL.